This T cell receptor beta chain came from a study of cytomegalovirus exposure and HLA in healthy donors. The CDR3 contains 16 residues. CDR1 and CDR2 (germline): LNHNV, YYDKDF (reference sequence). The V gene end was trimmed by 0 bases and the J gene end by 3 bases; junction bases not matched to a gene: 7. This PCR relied on a set of 60 Vbeta primers and 13 Jbeta primers. TCRdb keeps only in-frame clones here, not all; method: immunoSEQ multiplex PCR. The sample carries approximately 150,000 clones, around 80% recorded once. Sequenced input: PBMCs. The chain couples TRBV15 to TRBJ1-2; TRBD1 aligns across 7 bases. The clonotype was recovered from a man aged 18 to 35 in good health and CMV-seropositive. Written as DNA, the CDR3 is TGTGCCACCAGCAGAGATACAAGGGGGCGCGACTATGGCTACACCTTC. The encoded protein is CATSRDTRGRDYGYTF. The variable domain in full, completed from reference TRBV15 and TRBJ1-2, reads DAMVIQNPRYQVTQFGKPVTLSCSQTLNHNVMYWYQQKSSQAPKLLFHYYDKDFNNEADTPDNFQSRRPNTSFCFLDIRSPGLGDTAMYLCATSRDTRGRDYGYTFGSGTRLTVV.